This T cell receptor (beta chain) derives from a study of cytomegalovirus exposure and HLA in healthy donors. Details on this clone: Its antigen remains unknown.

The germline V gene encodes CDR1 KGHSH and CDR2 LQKENI. CDR3 length: 15 amino acids. V gave up 3 bases and J gave up 0 bases; unmatched junction bases: 2. The PCR employed 60 Vbeta primers together with 13 Jbeta primers. Clones were sequenced by immunoSEQ multiplex PCR, and TCRdb holds only the in-frame ones, with some missing. The table has 150,000 to 200,000 clones, around 85% seen once; the top ten hold about 1.8%. Study results and caveats: In an earlier analysis, most TCR beta V segments were productive about 90% or about 30% of the time.

This rearrangement joins TRBV18 to TRBJ1-1, with TRBD1 matching over 9 bases. This TCR derives from a young man in good health and CMV-seronegative. Sequenced sample: PBMCs. The CDR3 sequence: CASSPDRGMNTEAFF. DNA for the CDR3: TGTGCCAGCTCACCGGACAGGGGCATGAACACTGAAGCTTTCTTT.